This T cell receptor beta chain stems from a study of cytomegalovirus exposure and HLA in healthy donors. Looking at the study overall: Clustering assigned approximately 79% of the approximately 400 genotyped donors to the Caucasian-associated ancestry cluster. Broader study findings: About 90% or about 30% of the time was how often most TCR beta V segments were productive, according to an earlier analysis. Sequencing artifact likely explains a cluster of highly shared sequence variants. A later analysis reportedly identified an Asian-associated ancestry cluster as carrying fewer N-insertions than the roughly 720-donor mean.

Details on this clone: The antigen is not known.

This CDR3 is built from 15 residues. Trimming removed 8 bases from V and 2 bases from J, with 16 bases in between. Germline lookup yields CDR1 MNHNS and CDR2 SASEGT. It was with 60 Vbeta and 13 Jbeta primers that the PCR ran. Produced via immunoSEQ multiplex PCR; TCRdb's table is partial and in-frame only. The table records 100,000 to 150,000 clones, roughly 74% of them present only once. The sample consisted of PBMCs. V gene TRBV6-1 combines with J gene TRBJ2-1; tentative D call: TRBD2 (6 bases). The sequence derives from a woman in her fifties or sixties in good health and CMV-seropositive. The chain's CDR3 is CASAPRAGPYNEQFF. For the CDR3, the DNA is TGTGCCAGCGCCCCCCGGGCGGGGCCCTACAATGAGCAGTTCTTC.